This TCR beta chain comes out of a study of blood T cell repertoires in COVID-19. Study in general: Researchers got acute and convalescent COVID-19 samples from the United States, Italy and Spain. T cells, B-cell-depleted T cells, or PBMCs supplied cDNA or gDNA.

Authors' processing steps: Scientists estimated how many nucleated cells there were by amplifying reference gene primers. TCRdb keeps only in-frame clones here, not all; method: immunoSEQ multiplex PCR. D and trimming come from the DNA, and the V and J calls and clone size come from that table. The table has fewer than 90,000 clones, around 88% seen once; the top ten hold roughly 2.1%. In its sample, this clone was seen once. Sequences were obtained from peripheral blood. The source is a woman of 80 years or more with active or convalescent COVID-19.

The CDR3 DNA sequence: TGTGCCAGCAGCCAAAGGACAGGAGGATTTCATAATTCACCCCTCCACTTT. Translating gives CASSQRTGGFHNSPLHF. This chain joins TRBV2 and TRBJ1-6, with TRBD1 matching 7 bases. Germline values: CDR1 SNHLY, CDR2 FYNNEI. The CDR3 is 17 residues long. After removal of 6 bases from V and 5 bases from J, the junction contained 13 bases not matched to a gene.